This is a list of T cell receptor beta chains from one sample in a study of blood T cells in healthy people across ages. TCRdb called the 5' RACE reads again in MiXCR, with one record for every CDR3 protein. Among 1,300,000 or so distinct CDR3 sequences listed, approximately 59% were seen once. The sample was blood. These receptor sequences come from a man aged 18 to 29 in good health. The CDR3 runs from the conserved cysteine through the conserved F or W. A D gene is named only where the DNA matches it firmly. Rows give clone size only sometimes, using once, few, many, or a class for an expanded clone.

J gene | clone size | V gene | D gene | CDR3 protein | CDR3 DNA
TRBJ2-7 | few | TRBV6-5 | TRBD1 | CASSYSRGPSYEQYF | TGTGCCAGCAGTTACTCGAGGGGGCCCTCCTACGAGCAGTACTTC
TRBJ1-3 | NA | TRBV28 | TRBD1 | CASSSAGTGPGNTIYF | TGTGCCAGCAGTTCCGCCGGGACAGGGCCTGGAAACACCATATATTTT
TRBJ2-7 | NA | TRBV5-1 | TRBD1 | CASSAPQGAASYEQYF | TGCGCCAGCAGCGCCCCTCAGGGGGCTGCCTCCTACGAGCAGTACTTC
TRBJ2-7 | NA | TRBV7-2 | TRBD2 | CASSLSPSGVYEQYF | TGTGCCAGCAGCTTATCGCCTAGCGGAGTCTACGAGCAGTACTTC
TRBJ2-1 | NA | TRBV12-3/TRBV12-4 | TRBD1 | CASSFIRGLEGNEQFF | TGTGCCAGCAGTTTTATAAGGGGGCTCGAGGGGAATGAGCAGTTCTTC
TRBJ2-7 | few | TRBV4-1 | TRBD1 | CASSQEAGTGVWEQYF | TGCGCCAGCAGCCAAGAAGCCGGGACAGGGGTTTGGGAGCAGTACTTC
TRBJ2-2 | NA | TRBV15 | NA | CATSRDLSGAGELFF | TGTGCCACCAGCAGAGATCTCTCAGGGGCCGGGGAGCTGTTTTTT
TRBJ1-6 | NA | TRBV28 | TRBD1 | CVSSGDRVSPLHF | TGTGTCAGCAGTGGGGACAGGGTTTCACCCCTCCACTTT
TRBJ2-1 | NA | TRBV21-1 | NA | CASSKGQGYGNEQFF | TGTGCCAGCAGCAAAGGGCAGGGTTACGGCAATGAGCAGTTCTTC
TRBJ2-3 | NA | TRBV9 | NA | CASSPMTRADTQYF | TGTGCCAGCAGCCCGATGACTAGAGCAGATACGCAGTATTTT
TRBJ2-7 | few | TRBV4-1 | NA | CASSQVRDLTYEQYF | TGCGCCAGCAGCCAGGTCCGGGACCTCACCTACGAGCAGTACTTC
TRBJ1-2 | NA | TRBV7-9 | NA | CASSPVVWGARNYGYTF | TGTGCCAGCAGCCCCGTGGTTTGGGGGGCGCGAAACTATGGCTACACCTTC
TRBJ2-1 | few | TRBV6-6 | TRBD2 | CASSYLLAVYNEQFF | TGTGCCAGCAGTTACTTACTAGCGGTCTACAATGAGCAGTTCTTC
TRBJ1-2 | few | TRBV6-2/TRBV6-3 | NA | CASSLETDYVYGYTF | TGTGCCAGCAGCCTAGAGACAGACTACGTCTATGGCTACACCTTC
TRBJ2-1 | NA | TRBV7-8 | NA | CASSFRILSNEQFF | TGTGCCAGCAGCTTCAGAATACTCAGCAATGAGCAGTTCTTC
TRBJ1-5 | NA | TRBV20-1 | NA | CSVLRPPGNQPQHF | TGCAGTGTCTTGAGGCCCCCGGGGAATCAGCCCCAGCATTTT
TRBJ2-3 | NA | TRBV27 | NA | CASSLGLREDTQYF | TGTGCCAGCAGCCTGGGACTCCGCGAAGATACGCAGTATTTT
TRBJ2-7 | NA | TRBV4-2 | NA | CASSPEEAEGYEQYF | TGTGCCAGCAGCCCGGAAGAGGCGGAGGGCTACGAGCAGTACTTC
TRBJ2-3 | NA | TRBV29-1 | NA | CSVEEETLGDTQYF | TGCAGCGTTGAAGAAGAGACTTTGGGAGATACGCAGTATTTT
TRBJ2-7 | NA | TRBV29-1 | NA | CSVLRDNSYEQYF | TGCAGCGTCCTAAGGGACAATAGCTACGAGCAGTACTTC
TRBJ2-6 | NA | TRBV5-6 | NA | CASSTRHWANVLTF | TGTGCCAGCAGCACCCGGCACTGGGCCAACGTCCTGACTTTC
TRBJ2-7 | few | TRBV29-1 | NA | CSVEKGSYEQYF | TGCAGCGTTGAAAAAGGCAGCTACGAGCAGTACTTC
TRBJ2-3 | NA | TRBV28 | NA | CATSLPDTQYF | TGTGCCACCAGTTTACCGGATACGCAGTATTTT
TRBJ2-7 | few | TRBV9 | NA | CASSTREEGPYEQYF | TGTGCCAGCAGCACCCGAGAGGAGGGGCCCTACGAGCAGTACTTC
TRBJ2-1 | NA | TRBV20-1 | TRBD2 | CSARDPGLGVEQFF | TGCAGTGCTAGAGATCCCGGACTAGGGGTTGAGCAGTTCTTC
TRBJ2-3 | NA | TRBV7-9 | NA | CASSPTVFTQYF | TGTGCCAGCAGCCCGACAGTCTTCACGCAGTATTTT
TRBJ2-2 | NA | TRBV29-1 | NA | CSVEGRTNTGELFF | TGCAGCGTTGAAGGGAGGACGAACACCGGGGAGCTGTTTTTT
TRBJ1-5 | NA | TRBV20-1 | NA | CSASRSLNQPQHF | TGCAGTGCTAGCAGGTCCCTTAATCAGCCCCAGCATTTT
TRBJ2-3 | once | TRBV20-1 | TRBD2 | CSATAGAASTDTQYF | TGCAGTGCTACCGCGGGAGCGGCCAGCACAGATACGCAGTATTTT
TRBJ2-7 | NA | TRBV7-2 | TRBD2 | CASSPAGGSAQVEQYF | TGTGCCAGCAGCCCGGCGGGGGGCTCTGCCCAGGTTGAGCAGTACTTC
TRBJ2-7 | NA | TRBV11-2 | TRBD2 | CASSRRGGAGSGEQYF | TGTGCCAGCAGCAGACGTGGGGGAGCGGGAAGTGGCGAGCAGTACTTC
TRBJ2-1 | NA | TRBV7-8 | NA | CASSPPGHPYQETQFF | TGTGCCAGCAGCCCACCGGGACACCCTTACCAAGAGACCCAGTTCTTC
TRBJ2-5 | once | TRBV28 | NA | CASSFRLRHQYF | TGTGCCAGCAGTTTTAGGCTTCGGCACCAGTACTTC
TRBJ1-2 | NA | TRBV5-1 | NA | CASSLALARGTNYGYTF | TGCGCCAGCAGTTTGGCCCTGGCAAGGGGGACTAACTATGGCTACACCTTC
TRBJ2-7 | NA | TRBV7-6 | NA | CASSTQDSYEQYF | TGTGCCAGCAGCACCCAAGACAGCTACGAGCAGTACTTC
TRBJ2-1 | NA | TRBV9 | TRBD2 | CASSVGGTSGRNEQFF | TGTGCCAGCAGCGTAGGCGGGACTAGCGGCAGAAATGAGCAGTTCTTC
TRBJ2-1 | few | TRBV20-1 | TRBD2 | CSAPTPGLAGGINEQFF | TGCAGTGCTCCGACCCCGGGACTAGCGGGAGGAATCAATGAGCAGTTCTTC
TRBJ2-5 | few | TRBV5-4 | NA | CASSSVGGKETQYF | TGTGCCAGCAGCTCCGTAGGGGGAAAAGAGACCCAGTACTTC
TRBJ2-2 | NA | TRBV27 | TRBD2 | CASSSGGARGTGELFF | TGTGCCAGCAGCAGCGGGGGGGCACGTGGTACCGGGGAGCTGTTTTTT
TRBJ2-5 | NA | TRBV7-9 | NA | CASSLAVTDQETQYF | TGTGCCAGCAGCTTAGCTGTCACAGATCAAGAGACCCAGTACTTC